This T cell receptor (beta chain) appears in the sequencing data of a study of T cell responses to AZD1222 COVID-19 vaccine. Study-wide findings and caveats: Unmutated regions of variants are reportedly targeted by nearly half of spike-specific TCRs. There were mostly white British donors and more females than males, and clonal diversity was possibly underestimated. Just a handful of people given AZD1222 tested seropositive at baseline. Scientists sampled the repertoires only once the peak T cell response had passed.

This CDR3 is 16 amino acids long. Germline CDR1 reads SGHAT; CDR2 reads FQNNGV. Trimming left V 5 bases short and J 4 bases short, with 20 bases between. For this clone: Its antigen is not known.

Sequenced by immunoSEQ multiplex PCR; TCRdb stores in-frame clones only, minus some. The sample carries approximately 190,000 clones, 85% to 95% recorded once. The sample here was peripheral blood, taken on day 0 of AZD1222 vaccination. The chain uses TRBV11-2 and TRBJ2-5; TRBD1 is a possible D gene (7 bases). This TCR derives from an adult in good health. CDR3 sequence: CASSPGGTVRRETQYF. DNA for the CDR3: TGTGCCAGCAGCCCCGGCGGGACAGTTAGACGAGAGACCCAGTACTTC.